In its sample, the clone carrying this TCR beta chain was seen once. Its target is unknown. This sample was included in a study of shared clonotypes between healthy human individuals. Study-level results: Deeper or shallower sequencing was expected to change how clonotypes are shared among donors.

Assay: immunoSEQ multiplex PCR; the TCRdb copy retains only in-frame clones and omits some. In the table there are 500,000 to 650,000 clones, just over 75% of which are singletons. The source is a woman in her thirties or forties in good health. Some clones in this sample may be carry-over from other donors' samples. Sequenced material: PBMCs.

CDR3: CATSRGTRSYEQYF. The CDR3 coding sequence is TGTGCCACCAGCAGAGGGACACGCTCCTACGAGCAGTACTTC. The chain couples TRBV15 to TRBJ2-7; D might be TRBD1 (5 bases). Germline V gene data show CDR1 as LNHNV and CDR2 as YYDKDF (reference sequence). The CDR3 consists of 14 residues. V lost 1 base, J lost 0 bases, and 7 bases lay in between.